The 4 T cell receptor beta chains presented below share a single source sample, sequenced in a study of T cell responses to AZD1222 COVID-19 vaccine. Produced via immunoSEQ multiplex PCR; TCRdb's table is partial and in-frame only. The data show about 75,000 clones, more than 70% seen once. The specimen was peripheral blood, collected 28 days after the second dose of the MenACWY control vaccine. These receptors were obtained from an adult who received the MenACWY meningococcal vaccine as a control.

The chain employs TRBV2 and TRBJ2-2; a possible D gene is TRBD2 (6 bases). The V gene lost 5 bases and the J gene lost 0 bases, with 19 bases spanning the gap. Germline V gene lookup returns CDR1 SNHLY and CDR2 FYNNEI. CDR3 length equals 18 residues. The CDR3 loop reads CASSPTVGGLTNTGELFF. As DNA, the CDR3 is TGTGCCAGCAGTCCTACAGTGGGTGGACTAACGAACACCGGGGAGCTGTTTTTT.

This clone was recorded only once. The gene calls are TRBV4-3 and TRBJ1-2, with no clear D. Germline loops: CDR1 LGHNA, CDR2 YSLEER. V shed 3 bases and J shed 2 bases, with 16 bases lying between them. This CDR3 contains 16 residues. In DNA, the CDR3 is TGCGCCAGCAGCCACCTAAAGACGGGTTCCAACTATGGCTACACCTTC. Protein product: CASSHLKTGSNYGYTF.

The chain couples TRBV5-4 to TRBJ2-7; maybe TRBD1 (6 bases). Germline CDR1 reads SGHNT; CDR2 reads YYREEE (reference sequence). The CDR3 length is 15 residues. Trimming cost V 4 bases and J 0 bases, with 14 bases left between them. The CDR3: CASSTGTRRSYEQYF. In DNA form, the CDR3 reads TGTGCCAGCAGCACAGGGACACGCCGCTCCTACGAGCAGTACTTC.

This clone was observed a few times. V is TRBV7-6 and J is TRBJ1-3, with D uncertain. V was cut by 1 base and J by 0 bases, with 7 bases left in between. The CDR3 has 15 residues. Looked up from germline, CDR1 is SGHVS and CDR2 is FNYEAQ. The CDR3 DNA sequence: TGTGCCAGCAGCTTAGGACACTACTCTGGAAACACCATATATTTT. The encoded protein is CASSLGHYSGNTIYF.